What follows is one TCR beta chain and its context. Germline-derived CDR1 and CDR2 are LNHDA and SQIVND (reference sequence). This CDR3 contains 14 residues. V was pared by 11 bases and J by 9 bases, with 13 bases of the junction left unmatched. These data originate in a study of technical replicates of blood from four donors. This table comes from immunoSEQ multiplex PCR, and its TCRdb copy is limited to in-frame clones, with some not included. The sample contains about 73,000 clones, about 92% of which appear only once. The chain recombines TRBV19 with TRBJ1-5; the match to TRBD1 covers 10 bases. Sequenced: T cells isolated from PBMCs. The origin of this receptor is a human donor in good health. This CDR3 is CARSIRDRGSPQHF. The CDR3 bases are TGTGCCCGTTCGATCCGGGACAGGGGTTCGCCCCAGCATTTT.